This TCR beta chain originates from a study of T cell changes during pregnancy in multiple sclerosis. CDR3 length equals 13 residues. The V and J ends lost 0 bases and 6 bases respectively, with 8 bases between them. CDR1 and CDR2 (germline): SGDLS, YYNGEE. Method: immunoSEQ multiplex PCR; TCRdb's copy keeps in-frame clones and lacks some. Among tens of thousands of clones listed, about 90% were seen once. The sample here was peripheral blood, taken in the second trimester of pregnancy. V and J are TRBV9 and TRBJ2-3, with D perhaps TRBD1 (6 bases). This sequence was found in a female donor with multiple sclerosis, enrolled in a pregnancy study. The CDR3 protein is CASSVGGPDTQYF. CDR3 nucleotides: TGTGCCAGCAGCGTAGGGGGGCCCGATACGCAGTATTTT.